One and the same sample provided the 10 T cell receptor beta chains below, sequenced in a study of PD-L1 blockade in urothelial cancer. The repertoire was sequenced with immunoSEQ multiplex PCR; TCRdb's copy has only in-frame clones and lacks some. The table shows about 32,000 clones, with approximately 34% occurring only once. Sequencing was performed on tumor tissue, taken before atezolizumab (anti-PD-L1) treatment. These receptors originate from a man in his sixties with urothelial cancer.

The chain joins TRBV1 to TRBJ1-4. TRBV1 constitutes a pseudogene. This CDR3 has 12 amino acids. CDR3 coding DNA: TGCGCCAGCAGCCGACGGTCTGAAAAACTGTTTTTT. Protein sequence: CASSRRSEKLFF.

This clone was found a few times. V and J are TRBV6-1 and TRBJ1-4; unclear D gene. Germline V gene data show CDR1 as MNHNS and CDR2 as SASEGT. This CDR3 has 14 residues. Deletions cut 1 base from V and 2 bases from J, with 5 bases between. The DNA for the CDR3 is TGTGCCAGCAGTGAAGAGAGGACTAATGAAAAACTGTTTTTT. It specifies CASSEERTNEKLFF.

J is TRBJ2-1 and V is TRBV11-3; D is uncertain. This CDR3 contains 16 residues. V shed 5 bases and J shed 9 bases, with 23 bases lying between them. Germline-derived CDR1 and CDR2 are SGHNT and YENEEA. CDR3 amino acids: CASSPSGATSSREQFF. The CDR3 DNA reads as TGTGCCAGCAGCCCCTCCGGTGCGACCTCGTCGCGTGAGCAGTTCTTC.

This sequence joins TRBV19 and TRBJ2-7; 11 bases map to TRBD2. V lost 6 bases, J lost 2 bases, and 6 bases stayed unmatched. CDR3 length: 15 residues. Germline V lookup: CDR1 LNHDA, CDR2 SQIVND (reference sequence). The CDR3 coding sequence is TGTGCCAGTAGCCCCACTAGCGGGAGTGCCTACGAGCAGTACTTC. It is translated as CASSPTSGSAYEQYF. Using reference TRBV19 and TRBJ2-7 for the parts outside the CDR3, the full variable domain is DGGITQSPKYLFRKEGQNVTLSCEQNLNHDAMYWYRQDPGQGLRLIYYSQIVNDFQKGDIAEGYSVSREKKESFPLTVTSAQKNPTAFYLCASSPTSGSAYEQYFGPGTRLTVT.

The V gene is TRBV28, the J gene TRBJ2-7; 15 bases match TRBD2. Germline V lookup: CDR1 MDHEN, CDR2 SYDVKM. The CDR3 sequence is 16 residues long. The V gene end was trimmed by 6 bases and the J gene end by 6 bases; junction bases not matched to a gene: 9. The CDR3 DNA reads as TGTGCCAGCAGACTCAGGACTAGCGGGAGGGTTTTCGAGCAGTACTTC. Encoded protein: CASRLRTSGRVFEQYF.

This clone was found a few times. The rearrangement uses TRBV6-4 and TRBJ2-1; 7 bases align to TRBD2. Germline values: CDR1 MRHNA, CDR2 SNTAGT. The CDR3 contains 12 residues. The J segment lost 7 bases and the V segment lost 3 bases, leaving 0 bases of the junction unmatched. The CDR3 DNA reads TGTGCCAGCAGTGAGGGAGGGAATGAGCAGTTCTTC. Its translation is CASSEGGNEQFF.

The sample holds many counts of this clone. The chain recombines TRBV6-8 with TRBJ2-1; no reliable D call. The germline CDR1 and CDR2 sequences are MNHGY and SAAAGT. The CDR3 contains 12 residues. V lost 1 base to trimming and J lost 7 bases, with 5 bases between them. The CDR3, as DNA: TGTGCCAGCAGTTACTATTATAATGAGCAGTTCTTC. Protein sequence: CASSYYYNEQFF.

The rearrangement uses TRBV6-8 and TRBJ2-1; 10 bases line up with TRBD2. V shed 2 bases, J shed 0 bases, and the junction held 4 bases outside the gene matches. The CDR3 sequence is 17 residues long. Germline CDR1 is MNHGY and CDR2 is SAAAGT. The CDR3 spells CASSYGTSASSYNEQFF. CDR3 bases: TGTGCCAGCAGTTACGGGACTAGCGCCAGCTCCTACAATGAGCAGTTCTTC.

This rearrangement joins TRBV19 to TRBJ1-1; TRBD1 might be the D (6 bases). Deletions cut 5 bases from V and 11 bases from J, with 18 bases between. Germline V gene data show CDR1 as LNHDA and CDR2 as SQIVND (reference sequence). This CDR3 is 13 amino acids long. The CDR3 here is CASSPGGARTAFF. DNA of the CDR3: TGTGCCAGTAGTCCCGGGGGCGCTCGGACGGCTTTCTTT.

The sample holds a few counts of this clone. V usage is TRBV5-1 and J usage is TRBJ1-4; 7 bases are a match to TRBD1. Looked up from germline, CDR1 is SGHRS and CDR2 is YFSETQ. V lost 7 bases to trimming and J lost 4 bases; unmatched junction nucleotides: 10. This CDR3 is 15 amino acids long. In DNA form, the CDR3 reads TGCGCCAGCGGCTACGAGGGACAGATTAATGAAAAACTGTTTTTT. Amino acids: CASGYEGQINEKLFF.